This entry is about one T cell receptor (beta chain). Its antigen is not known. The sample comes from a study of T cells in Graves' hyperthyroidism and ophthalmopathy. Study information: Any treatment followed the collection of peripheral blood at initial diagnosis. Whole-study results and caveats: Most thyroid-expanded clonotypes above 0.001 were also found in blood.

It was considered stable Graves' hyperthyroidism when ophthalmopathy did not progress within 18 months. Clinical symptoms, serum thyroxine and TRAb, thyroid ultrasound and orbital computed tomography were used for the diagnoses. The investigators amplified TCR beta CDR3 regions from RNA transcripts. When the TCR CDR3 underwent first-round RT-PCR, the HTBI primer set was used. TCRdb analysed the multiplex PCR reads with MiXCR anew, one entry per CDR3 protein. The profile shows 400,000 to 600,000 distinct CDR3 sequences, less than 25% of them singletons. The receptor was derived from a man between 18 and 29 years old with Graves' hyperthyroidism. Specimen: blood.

The CDR3 here is CASSEGSAPGYEQYF. In nucleotides, the CDR3 is TGTGCCAGCAGTGAAGGATCAGCGCCCGGCTACGAGCAGTACTTC. This chain connects TRBV6-1 to TRBJ2-7; D uncertain. V dropped 1 base and J dropped 3 bases, with 13 bases sitting between them. Germline V gives CDR1 MNHNS, CDR2 SASEGT. The CDR3 has 15 residues.